This T cell receptor beta chain was recovered during a study of blood T cell repertoires in COVID-19. Unmatched junction bases numbered 5, after V lost 0 bases and J lost 5 bases. The CDR3 sequence is 16 residues long. The V gene's germline CDR1 is KGHDR and CDR2 SFDVKD. The assay was immunoSEQ multiplex PCR, and TCRdb's table has in-frame clones only and misses some. The sample lists approximately 230,000 clones, over 80% seen once, with under 2.5% in the top ten. This sequence joins TRBV24-1 and TRBJ2-1; 8 bases fit TRBD2. The sequence was collected from a woman between 18 and 30 years old who had recovered from COVID-19. Sequencing was done on a sample of PBMCs or T cells enriched from blood (not recorded which). As DNA, the CDR3 is TGTGCCACCAGTGATTTGTTAACTAGCGGAGACAATGAGCAGTTCTTC. Its protein product is CATSDLLTSGDNEQFF.